The clone carrying this TCR beta chain was recorded many times. This sample was taken from a study of T-cell reconstitution after alpha-beta-depleted transplantation in children. The CDR3 is 18 amino acids. The junction had 11 bases not matched to a gene; V was cut back by 6 bases and J by 0 bases. The library targeted TCRbeta and was prepared with unique molecular identifiers. TCRdb analysed the PCR reads with MiXCR anew, one entry per CDR3 protein. The sample has over 450,000 distinct CDR3 sequences; about 10% are singletons. Sample: PBMCs, taken before TCRalphabeta/CD19-depleted stem cell transplant. This receptor was identified in a child aged 2-15 years with inherited bone marrow failure, due to receive a stem cell transplant. The genes are TRBV12-3 or TRBV12-4 and TRBJ2-1, with TRBD2 identical over 10 bases. CDR3 loop: CASRGGLASPLSYNEQFF. CDR3 coding DNA: TGTGCCAGCAGGGGGGGACTAGCGTCACCTCTCTCCTACAATGAGCAGTTCTTC.